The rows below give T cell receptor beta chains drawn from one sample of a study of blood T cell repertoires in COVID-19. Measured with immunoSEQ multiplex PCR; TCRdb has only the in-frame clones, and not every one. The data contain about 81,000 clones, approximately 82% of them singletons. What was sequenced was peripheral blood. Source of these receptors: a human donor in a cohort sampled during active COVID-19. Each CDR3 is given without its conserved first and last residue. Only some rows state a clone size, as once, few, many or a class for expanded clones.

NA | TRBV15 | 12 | ATSRDQGNQPQH
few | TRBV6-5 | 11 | ASRVQGFEPQH
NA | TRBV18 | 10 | ASSPLPETQY
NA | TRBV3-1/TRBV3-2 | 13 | ASSRFSVPNTEAF
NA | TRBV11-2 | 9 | ASSQNTEAF
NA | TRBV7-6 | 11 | ASSSTGNTEAF
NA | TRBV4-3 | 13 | ASSQEGRWADEQY
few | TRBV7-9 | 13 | ASSLDRGGSQPQH
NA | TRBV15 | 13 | ATSRDRVGFYGYT
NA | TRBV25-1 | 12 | ASSALDRNTEAF
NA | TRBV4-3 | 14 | ASSRITGGYTDTQY
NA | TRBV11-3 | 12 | ASSHSRDSGEQY
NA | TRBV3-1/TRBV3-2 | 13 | ASSQGQGASYEQY
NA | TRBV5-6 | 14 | ASSLLQGVGIRGYT
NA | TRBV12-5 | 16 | ASGLGTGTGAITTEAF
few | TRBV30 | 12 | AWSRTRQSTEAF
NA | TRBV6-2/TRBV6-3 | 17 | ASSFMRGATPLSTDTQY
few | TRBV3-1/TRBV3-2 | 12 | ASSQQGSFTEAF
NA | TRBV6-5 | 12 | ASTLDRNSPEAF
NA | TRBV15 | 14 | ATSRDRGFSTDTQY
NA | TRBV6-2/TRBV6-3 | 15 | ASSYSSPGHLNSPLH
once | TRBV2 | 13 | ASRDIQYSNQPQH
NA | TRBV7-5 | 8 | ARSSGEAF
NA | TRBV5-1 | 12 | ASKLVRGNEKLF
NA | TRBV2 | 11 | ASSVQGTGEQY
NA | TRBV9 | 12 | ASSVGEGATEAF